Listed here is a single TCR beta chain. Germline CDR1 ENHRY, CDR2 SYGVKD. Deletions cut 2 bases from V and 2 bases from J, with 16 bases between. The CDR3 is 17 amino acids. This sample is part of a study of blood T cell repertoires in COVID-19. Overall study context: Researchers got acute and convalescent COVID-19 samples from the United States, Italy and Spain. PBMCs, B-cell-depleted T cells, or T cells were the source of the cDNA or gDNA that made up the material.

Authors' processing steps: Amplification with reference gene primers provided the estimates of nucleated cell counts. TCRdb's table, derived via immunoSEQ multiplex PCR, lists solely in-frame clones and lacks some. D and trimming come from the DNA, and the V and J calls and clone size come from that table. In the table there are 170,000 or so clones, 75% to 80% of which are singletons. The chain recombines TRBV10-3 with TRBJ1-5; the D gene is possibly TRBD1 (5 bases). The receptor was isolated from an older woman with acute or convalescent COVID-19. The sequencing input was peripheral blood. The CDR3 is CAISEGAGLGRNQPQHF. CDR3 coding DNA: TGTGCCATCAGTGAGGGGGCAGGGCTAGGACGCAATCAGCCCCAGCATTTT.